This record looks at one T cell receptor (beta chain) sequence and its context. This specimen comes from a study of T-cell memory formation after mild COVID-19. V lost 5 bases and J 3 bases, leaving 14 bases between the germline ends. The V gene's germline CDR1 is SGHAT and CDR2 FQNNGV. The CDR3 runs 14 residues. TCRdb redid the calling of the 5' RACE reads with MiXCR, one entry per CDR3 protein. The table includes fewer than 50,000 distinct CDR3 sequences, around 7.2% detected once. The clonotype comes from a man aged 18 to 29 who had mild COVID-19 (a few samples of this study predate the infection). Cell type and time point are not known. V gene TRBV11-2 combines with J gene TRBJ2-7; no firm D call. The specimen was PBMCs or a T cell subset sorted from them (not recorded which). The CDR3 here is CASSQGTRFYEQYF. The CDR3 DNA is TGTGCCAGCAGCCAAGGAACACGGTTCTACGAGCAGTACTTC.